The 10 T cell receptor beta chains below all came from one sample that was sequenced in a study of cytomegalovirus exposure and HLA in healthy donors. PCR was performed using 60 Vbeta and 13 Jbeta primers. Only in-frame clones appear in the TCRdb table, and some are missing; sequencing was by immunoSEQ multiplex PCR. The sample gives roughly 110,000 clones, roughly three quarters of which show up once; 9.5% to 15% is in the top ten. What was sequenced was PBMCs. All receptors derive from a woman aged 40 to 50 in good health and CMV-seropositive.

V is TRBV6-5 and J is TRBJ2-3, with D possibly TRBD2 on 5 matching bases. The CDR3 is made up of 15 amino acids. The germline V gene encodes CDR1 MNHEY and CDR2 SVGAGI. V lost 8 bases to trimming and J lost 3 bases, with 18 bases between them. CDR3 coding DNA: TGTGCCAGCCGAGGGTCGACTATAGGGACAGATACGCAGTATTTT. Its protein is CASRGSTIGTDTQYF.

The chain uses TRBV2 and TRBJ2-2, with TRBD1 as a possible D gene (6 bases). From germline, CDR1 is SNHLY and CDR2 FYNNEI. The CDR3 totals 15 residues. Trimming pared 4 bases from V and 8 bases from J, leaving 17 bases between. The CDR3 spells CASSGYGGDGGELFF. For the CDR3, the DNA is TGTGCCAGCAGTGGTTATGGGGGCGACGGTGGGGAGCTGTTTTTT.

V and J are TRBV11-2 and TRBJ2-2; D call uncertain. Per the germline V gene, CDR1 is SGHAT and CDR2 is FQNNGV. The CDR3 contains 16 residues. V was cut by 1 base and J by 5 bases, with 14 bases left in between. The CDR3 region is CASSLVLRARTGELFF. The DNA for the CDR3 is TGTGCCAGCAGCTTAGTTTTACGTGCGAGGACCGGGGAGCTGTTTTTT.

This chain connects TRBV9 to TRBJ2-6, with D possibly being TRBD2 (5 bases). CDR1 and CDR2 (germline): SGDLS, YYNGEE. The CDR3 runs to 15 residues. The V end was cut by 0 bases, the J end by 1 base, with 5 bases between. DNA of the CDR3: TGTGCCAGCAGCGTAGCGGGGTCTGGGGCCAACGTCCTGACTTTC. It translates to CASSVAGSGANVLTF.

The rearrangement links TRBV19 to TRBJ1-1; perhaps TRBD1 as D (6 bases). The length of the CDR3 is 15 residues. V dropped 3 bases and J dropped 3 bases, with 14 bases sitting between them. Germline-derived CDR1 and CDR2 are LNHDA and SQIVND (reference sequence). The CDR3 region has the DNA TGTGCCAGTAGTATTCTGGGGGCGGAGGACACTGAAGCTTTCTTT. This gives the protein CASSILGAEDTEAFF. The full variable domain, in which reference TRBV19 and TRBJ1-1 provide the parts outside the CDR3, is DGGITQSPKYLFRKEGQNVTLSCEQNLNHDAMYWYRQDPGQGLRLIYYSQIVNDFQKGDIAEGYSVSREKKESFPLTVTSAQKNPTAFYLCASSILGAEDTEAFFGQGTRLTVV.

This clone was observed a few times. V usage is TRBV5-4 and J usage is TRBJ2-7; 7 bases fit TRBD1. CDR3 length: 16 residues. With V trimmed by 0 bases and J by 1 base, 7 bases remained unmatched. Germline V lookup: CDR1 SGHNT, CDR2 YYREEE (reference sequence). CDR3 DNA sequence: TGTGCCAGCAGCTTGGGAATAGGGGGACAGTCCTACGAGCAGTACTTC. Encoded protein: CASSLGIGGQSYEQYF.

CDR3 region: CAWRWGGDQETQYF. The DNA for the CDR3 is TGTGCCTGGAGATGGGGGGGCGACCAAGAGACCCAGTACTTC. V is TRBV30 and J is TRBJ2-5, with D perhaps matching TRBD2 (7 bases). The CDR3 contains 14 residues. V was trimmed by 3 bases and J by 0 bases, leaving 11 bases between them. Germline CDR1 reads GTSNPN; CDR2 reads SVGIG (reference sequence).

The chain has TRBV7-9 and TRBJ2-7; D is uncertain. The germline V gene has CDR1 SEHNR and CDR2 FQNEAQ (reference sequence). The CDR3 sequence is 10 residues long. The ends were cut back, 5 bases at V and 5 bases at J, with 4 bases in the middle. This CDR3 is CASSGDEQYF. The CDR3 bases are TGTGCCAGCAGCGGAGACGAGCAGTACTTC.

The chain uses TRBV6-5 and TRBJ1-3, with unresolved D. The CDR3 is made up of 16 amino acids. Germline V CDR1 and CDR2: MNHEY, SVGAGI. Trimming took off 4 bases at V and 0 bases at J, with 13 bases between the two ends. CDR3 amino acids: CASSLAEDFSGNTIYF. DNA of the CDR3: TGTGCCAGCAGTTTGGCGGAGGACTTCTCTGGAAACACCATATATTTT.

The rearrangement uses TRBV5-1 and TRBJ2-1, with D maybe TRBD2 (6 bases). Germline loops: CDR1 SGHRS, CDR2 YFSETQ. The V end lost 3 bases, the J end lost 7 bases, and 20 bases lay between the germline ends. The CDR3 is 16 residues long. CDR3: CASSSGGGIQVNEQFF. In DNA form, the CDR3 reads TGCGCCAGCAGCTCGGGTGGGGGGATTCAGGTAAATGAGCAGTTCTTC. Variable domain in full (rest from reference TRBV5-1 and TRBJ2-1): KAGVTQTPRYLIKTRGQQVTLSCSPISGHRSVSWYQQTPGQGLQFLFEYFSETQRNKGNFPGRFSGRQFSNSRSEMNVSTLELGDSALYLCASSSGGGIQVNEQFFGPGTRLTVL.